Listed below are T cell receptor beta chains from one sample, sequenced in a study of T cell responses to AZD1222 COVID-19 vaccine. Sequenced by immunoSEQ multiplex PCR; TCRdb stores in-frame clones only, minus some. The sample records some 150,000 clones, just over 90% being singletons. Here the sequenced sample was peripheral blood, taken on day 0 of AZD1222 vaccination. The receptors derive from an adult in good health. Each CDR3 is given with its conserved first and last residue. The D gene is left open where the match is weak. Some rows mark clone size as missing; the rest say once, few, many or name a class of expanded clone.

D gene: -; CDR3 length: 14; J gene: TRBJ1-2; clone size: -; V gene: TRBV18; CDR3 protein: CASSPHPTSGGYTF; CDR3 DNA: TGTGCCAGCTCACCACATCCGACGAGTGGTGGCTACACCTTC
D gene: TRBD1; CDR3 length: 13; J gene: TRBJ1-1; clone size: -; V gene: TRBV3-1/TRBV3-2; CDR3 protein: CASRTGGNTEAFF; CDR3 DNA: TGTGCCAGCAGGACAGGGGGAAACACTGAAGCTTTCTTT
D gene: -; CDR3 length: 15; J gene: TRBJ1-4; clone size: -; V gene: TRBV6-5; CDR3 protein: CASSYSVVSTEGMFF; CDR3 DNA: TGTGCCAGCAGTTACTCGGTTGTATCAACTGAAGGAATGTTTTTT
D gene: -; CDR3 length: 13; J gene: TRBJ2-3; clone size: -; V gene: TRBV29-1; CDR3 protein: CSVEGENTDTQYF; CDR3 DNA: TGCAGCGTTGAAGGGGAAAACACAGATACGCAGTATTTT
D gene: -; CDR3 length: 14; J gene: TRBJ2-1; clone size: -; V gene: TRBV10-1; CDR3 protein: CASSDARGGDEQFF; CDR3 DNA: TGCGCCAGCAGTGATGCGAGGGGAGGCGATGAGCAGTTCTTC
D gene: TRBD1; CDR3 length: 15; J gene: TRBJ1-2; clone size: -; V gene: TRBV13; CDR3 protein: CASSGNRGRNYGYTF; CDR3 DNA: TGTGCCAGCAGCGGGAACAGGGGGCGGAACTATGGCTACACCTTC
D gene: TRBD2; CDR3 length: 15; J gene: TRBJ2-7; clone size: -; V gene: TRBV7-8; CDR3 protein: CASSLVGGLAGEQYF; CDR3 DNA: TGTGCCAGCAGCTTAGTTGGGGGACTAGCAGGAGAGCAGTACTTC
D gene: -; CDR3 length: 17; J gene: TRBJ2-7; clone size: -; V gene: TRBV21-1; CDR3 protein: CASTLALLQGFSYEQYF; CDR3 DNA: TGTGCCAGCACTCTGGCCCTACTACAAGGCTTCAGCTACGAGCAGTACTTC
D gene: -; CDR3 length: 12; J gene: TRBJ1-3; clone size: -; V gene: TRBV12-3/TRBV12-4; CDR3 protein: CASSSPGNTIYF; CDR3 DNA: TGTGCCAGCAGCTCACCTGGAAACACCATATATTTT
D gene: TRBD2; CDR3 length: 13; J gene: TRBJ2-7; clone size: -; V gene: TRBV27; CDR3 protein: CASSSNGRYEQYF; CDR3 DNA: TGTGCCAGCAGTTCAAACGGGAGGTACGAGCAGTACTTC
D gene: -; CDR3 length: 14; J gene: TRBJ1-1; clone size: -; V gene: TRBV6-5; CDR3 protein: CASSYFPEGTEAFF; CDR3 DNA: TGTGCCAGCAGTTACTTCCCCGAGGGCACTGAAGCTTTCTTT
D gene: -; CDR3 length: 13; J gene: TRBJ1-5; clone size: -; V gene: TRBV30; CDR3 protein: CAWSTDSNQPQHF; CDR3 DNA: TGTGCCTGGAGTACGGATAGCAATCAGCCCCAGCATTTT
D gene: TRBD1; CDR3 length: 13; J gene: TRBJ2-7; clone size: -; V gene: TRBV27; CDR3 protein: CASSFSRGQEQYF; CDR3 DNA: TGTGCCAGCAGTTTTTCCCGAGGACAGGAACAGTACTTC
D gene: -; CDR3 length: 12; J gene: TRBJ1-2; clone size: -; V gene: TRBV6-5; CDR3 protein: CASSYGNYGYTF; CDR3 DNA: TGTGCCAGCAGTTACGGGAACTATGGCTACACCTTC
D gene: -; CDR3 length: 13; J gene: TRBJ1-1; clone size: -; V gene: TRBV30; CDR3 protein: CAWSRQRNTEAFF; CDR3 DNA: TGTGCCTGGAGCCGACAGAGGAACACTGAAGCTTTCTTT
D gene: -; CDR3 length: 15; J gene: TRBJ2-3; clone size: once; V gene: TRBV18; CDR3 protein: CASSPTYQSTDTQYF; CDR3 DNA: TGTGCCAGCTCTCCGACCTACCAAAGCACAGATACGCAGTATTTT
D gene: -; CDR3 length: 18; J gene: TRBJ1-2; clone size: -; V gene: TRBV19; CDR3 protein: CASSIVGREGRDHYGYTF; CDR3 DNA: TGTGCCAGTAGTATAGTAGGCAGGGAGGGGCGAGACCACTATGGCTACACCTTC